These 2 T cell receptor beta chains share one sample of origin, sequenced in a study of T cells in Graves' hyperthyroidism and ophthalmopathy. TCR beta CDR3 regions were amplified from RNA transcripts. First-round RT-PCR of the TCR CDR3 relied on the HTBI primer set. Each CDR3 protein is one row after TCRdb ran MiXCR on the multiplex PCR reads. The profile shows some 350,000 distinct CDR3 sequences, about 15% of them singletons. Sequencing was done on a sample of blood. Receptor source: a woman aged 60-70 years with Graves' ophthalmopathy.

This clonotype was counted at least ten times. The V gene is TRBV3-1, the J gene TRBJ2-7, with 13 bases lining up with TRBD2. The CDR3 runs to 16 residues. CDR1 LGHDT and CDR2 YNNKEL come from the germline V gene (reference sequence). V gave up 4 bases and J gave up 5 bases; unmatched junction bases: 8. CDR3 DNA sequence: TGTGCCAGCAGCCCTTGGACTAGCGGGAGTTACCACGAGCAGTACTTC. It encodes CASSPWTSGSYHEQYF.

This clonotype was detected many times. The chain links TRBV30 to TRBJ1-1; 8 positions agree with TRBD1. V gave up 4 bases and J gave up 5 bases; unmatched junction bases: 3. The CDR3 runs to 12 residues. Germline assignment: CDR1 GTSNPN and CDR2 SVGIG (reference sequence). The CDR3 region is CAWNRGETEAFF. CDR3 bases: TGTGCCTGGAACAGGGGGGAGACTGAAGCTTTCTTT.